The 16 T cell receptor beta chains in this list originate from one sample, sequenced in a study of T cells after yellow fever vaccination. TCRdb fed the 5' RACE reads into MiXCR, producing one record per CDR3 protein. The sample lists fewer than 350,000 distinct CDR3 sequences; around 4% were seen once. The sequences come from PBMCs, collected on the day of the yellow fever booster vaccination. All receptors come from a man between 18 and 29 years old who received the YFV17D yellow fever vaccine.

CDR3 sequence reads: CSAPGLAQGAQYF. The CDR3 bases are TGCAGTGCCCCGGGACTAGCCCAAGGGGCCCAGTACTTC. The chain employs TRBV20-1 and TRBJ2-5; 9 positions match TRBD2. The CDR3 runs to 13 residues. Germline V lookup: CDR1 DFQATT, CDR2 SNEGSKA (reference sequence). V lost 6 bases, J lost 9 bases, and 11 bases stayed unmatched.

This clonotype has more than one count but fewer than ten. This chain uses TRBV20-1 with TRBJ2-6; D is perhaps TRBD1 (6 bases). Germline V CDR1 and CDR2: DFQATT, SNEGSKA (reference sequence). The CDR3 contains 14 residues. The V gene lost 4 bases and the J gene lost 2 bases, with 9 bases spanning the gap. CDR3 bases: TGCAGTGCTAAACAGGGCGCTGGGGCCAACGTCCTGACTTTC. It yields the protein CSAKQGAGANVLTF.

In its sample, this clonotype was seen many times. The chain carries TRBV7-9 and TRBJ1-1; D is unclear. Germline V gene sequence: CDR1 SEHNR, CDR2 FQNEAQ (reference sequence). CDR3 length: 13 residues. The V and J ends lost 3 bases and 1 base respectively, with 6 bases between them. The CDR3 coding sequence is TGTGCCAGCAGCTTTGACGGGAACACTGAAGCTTTCTTT. Translation gives CASSFDGNTEAFF.

This chain connects TRBV5-5 to TRBJ2-7; D ambiguous. Germline CDR1 SGHKS, CDR2 YYEKEE (reference sequence). The CDR3 loop spans 15 amino acids. V lost 4 bases, J lost 1 base, and 15 bases lay in between. The CDR3 nucleotides are TGTGCCAGCAGCACCTTAATGACACTTTCCTACGAGCAGTACTTC. Translation: CASSTLMTLSYEQYF.

This clonotype was found many times. This chain uses TRBV7-9 with TRBJ2-3, with D hard to call. The ends were cut back, 1 base at V and 2 bases at J, with 7 bases in the middle. The length of the CDR3 is 14 residues. Germline loops: CDR1 SEHNR, CDR2 FQNEAQ (reference sequence). This CDR3 is CASSLGRITDTQYF. The CDR3 nucleotides are TGTGCCAGCAGCTTAGGGCGGATCACAGATACGCAGTATTTT.

This clonotype was seen repeatedly, ten times or more. This chain links TRBV6-6 with TRBJ1-1; maybe TRBD1 (5 bases). Looked up from germline, CDR1 is MNHNY and CDR2 is SVGAGI (reference sequence). This CDR3 is 12 amino acids long. The V end lost 5 bases, the J end lost 11 bases, and 15 bases lay between the germline ends. CDR3 in amino acids: CASSLNGGKAFF. In DNA, the CDR3 is TGTGCCAGCAGTCTAAACGGGGGGAAGGCTTTCTTT.

This clonotype was observed many times. The V call is TRBV20-1, the J call TRBJ1-6, with D perhaps matching TRBD1 (6 bases). Trimming left V 3 bases short and J 7 bases short, with 13 bases between. The V gene's germline CDR1 is DFQATT and CDR2 SNEGSKA (reference sequence). The CDR3 has 14 amino acids. CDR3 sequence (DNA): TGCAGTGCTAGCCTTACAGGGCTCAATTCACCCCTCCACTTT. Translation gives CSASLTGLNSPLHF.

The chain has TRBV5-1 and TRBJ2-1, with 9 nucleotides matching TRBD1. The CDR3 is 16 residues long. Trimming took 1 base from V and 9 from J; bases not matched to a gene: 11. Germline CDR1 SGHRS, CDR2 YFSETQ. The DNA of the CDR3 is TGCGCCAGCAGCTTGAAGTCGGGACAGGGAGTGGGTGAGCAGTTCTTC. Encoded protein: CASSLKSGQGVGEQFF.

CDR3 amino acids: CASSLLGGRGGTEAFF. CDR3 DNA sequence: TGTGCCAGCAGCTTGTTAGGTGGAAGAGGAGGCACTGAAGCTTTCTTT. J is TRBJ1-1 and V is TRBV5-5; D is undetermined. From germline, CDR1 is SGHKS and CDR2 YYEKEE (reference sequence). CDR3 length equals 16 residues. V shed 1 base and J shed 4 bases, with 17 bases lying between them.

This clonotype was recorded many times. This rearrangement joins TRBV6-5 to TRBJ2-1; D unresolved. V was trimmed by 4 bases and J by 8 bases, leaving 9 bases between them. Germline values: CDR1 MNHEY, CDR2 SVGAGI. The CDR3 loop spans 12 amino acids. The CDR3 DNA is TGTGCCAGCAGTTGGGGAATGGATGAGCAGTTCTTC. Translated, it gives CASSWGMDEQFF.

This clonotype was counted many times. The DNA for the CDR3 is TGTGCCTGGAGTGTGGGCGTCTCTGGGGCCAACGTCCTGACTTTC. It yields the protein CAWSVGVSGANVLTF. The genes are TRBV30 and TRBJ2-6; D is ambiguous. The germline V gene encodes CDR1 GTSNPN and CDR2 SVGIG (reference sequence). V was trimmed by 0 bases and J by 0 bases, leaving 6 bases between them. The CDR3 totals 15 residues.

This clonotype was picked up many times. The rearrangement links TRBV6-1 to TRBJ2-7; D gene unclear. With 6 bases removed from V and 5 bases from J, the gap between germline ends came to 5 bases. The CDR3 runs to 10 residues. Germline-derived CDR1 and CDR2 are MNHNS and SASEGT. CDR3 coding DNA: TGTGCCAGCAGGGGCAACGAGCAGTACGTC. Protein product: CASRGNEQYV.

This clonotype was found many times. The chain is built from TRBV27 and TRBJ1-5; tentative D call: TRBD1 (6 bases). The CDR3 runs to 16 residues. V was shortened by 6 bases and J by 0 bases, with 15 bases between the two germline ends. Germline CDR1 reads MNHEY; CDR2 reads SMNVEV (reference sequence). DNA for the CDR3: TGTGCCAGCAGAATTAGGGGGGGAGATAGCAATCAGCCCCAGCATTTT. This translates into CASRIRGGDSNQPQHF.

This clonotype was seen more than once but under ten times. This may stem from a read error, because a much larger clone lies one nucleotide away. The J gene is TRBJ1-6, the V gene TRBV5-4, with D maybe TRBD1 (5 bases). Germline V gene data show CDR1 as SGHNT and CDR2 as YYREEE (reference sequence). The CDR3 runs to 12 residues. V was pared by 3 bases and J by 7 bases, with 5 bases between. CDR3 nucleotide sequence: TGTGCCAGCAGCTGGGACAATTCACCCCTCCACTTT. It encodes CASSWDNSPLHF.

This clonotype was picked up many times. The chain combines TRBV7-6 with TRBJ2-7; D unresolved. This CDR3 is built from 16 residues. The V gene lost 1 base and the J gene lost 4 bases, with 17 bases spanning the gap. CDR1 and CDR2 (germline): SGHVS, FNYEAQ. DNA of the CDR3: TGTGCCAGCAGCTTAGACCCCCGAACCTCAACTTACGAGCAGTACTTC. This gives the protein CASSLDPRTSTYEQYF.

This chain joins TRBV5-1 and TRBJ1-2; no reliable D call. There are 14 residues in the CDR3. The V gene lost 5 bases and the J gene lost 3 bases, with 14 bases spanning the gap. Germline CDR1 SGHRS, CDR2 YFSETQ. The CDR3 DNA reads TGCGCCAGCAGATTACCGGGGTCGGACTATGGCTACACCTTC. It encodes CASRLPGSDYGYTF.